Each of the 27 T cell receptor beta chains below was sequenced from the same sample in a study of cytomegalovirus exposure and HLA in healthy donors. TCRdb's table, derived via immunoSEQ multiplex PCR, lists solely in-frame clones and lacks some. The sample includes roughly 50,000 clones, roughly 90% of them seen just once. The sample was PBMCs. The receptors stem from a man aged 18 to 30 in good health and CMV-seronegative.

This sequence joins TRBV28 and TRBJ2-3, with D unresolved. Germline V gives CDR1 MDHEN, CDR2 SYDVKM. V was clipped by 6 bases and J by 0 bases, with 7 bases between them. The CDR3 extends over 13 amino acids. The CDR3 DNA is TGTGCCAGCAGGGCCCCTAGCACAGATACGCAGTATTTT. It codes for CASRAPSTDTQYF.

The chain has TRBV15 and TRBJ2-1, with D perhaps matching TRBD1 (5 bases). Germline values: CDR1 LNHNV, CDR2 YYDKDF (reference sequence). The V end was cut by 7 bases, the J end by 4 bases, with 17 bases between. The CDR3 sequence is 15 residues long. The CDR3 here is CATTLGQGAYNEQFF. CDR3 nucleotides: TGTGCCACCACCTTAGGGCAGGGCGCTTACAATGAGCAGTTCTTC.

The V gene is TRBV2, the J gene TRBJ1-5; 12 bases fit TRBD1. The junction had 9 bases not matched to a gene; V was cut back by 8 bases and J by 7 bases. CDR3 length: 15 amino acids. Germline V lookup: CDR1 SNHLY, CDR2 FYNNEI. The CDR3 DNA sequence: TGTGCCAGCTCACCGGGACAGGGGGCTGGACAGCCCCAGCATTTT. Residues: CASSPGQGAGQPQHF.

The V call is TRBV18, the J call TRBJ1-1; D is unresolved. The V and J ends lost 6 bases and 4 bases respectively, with 9 bases between them. The CDR3 runs to 12 residues. Germline CDR1 reads KGHSH; CDR2 reads LQKENI. This CDR3 reads CASSTGGTEAFF. The CDR3 DNA is TGTGCCAGCTCCACGGGTGGCACTGAAGCTTTCTTT.

This clone was recorded once. V usage is TRBV6-5 and J usage is TRBJ1-1; D possibly corresponds to TRBD1 (5 bases). V lost 9 bases and J lost 4, with 15 bases in between. The CDR3 covers 13 residues. CDR1 and CDR2 (germline): MNHEY, SVGAGI. The CDR3: CASSGFLGTEAFF. CDR3 in DNA: TGTGCCAGTTCAGGGTTTCTGGGCACTGAAGCTTTCTTT.

The rearrangement uses TRBV10-3 and TRBJ2-5, with TRBD1 matching 7 bases. Losses at the gene ends were 6 bases for V and 2 bases for J; bases not matched to a gene: 9. The CDR3 is 15 amino acids. Germline V CDR1 and CDR2: ENHRY, SYGVKD. Here the CDR3 DNA reads TGTGCCATCAGCAAGACAGGGTCGAAACAAGAGACCCAGTACTTC. Amino acids: CAISKTGSKQETQYF.

A single count supports this clone. This rearrangement joins TRBV19 to TRBJ2-5; the match to TRBD1 covers 12 bases. The junction had 8 bases not matched to a gene; V was cut back by 4 bases and J by 5 bases. This CDR3 is built from 16 residues. Germline V lookup: CDR1 LNHDA, CDR2 SQIVND (reference sequence). The CDR3 is CASSTGQGALRETQYF. The CDR3 DNA follows: TGTGCCAGTAGTACGGGACAGGGGGCGCTTCGGGAGACCCAGTACTTC.

The V gene is TRBV4-1, the J gene TRBJ2-5; no reliable D call. CDR3 length: 13 residues. Germline loops: CDR1 MGHRA, CDR2 YSYEKL. V was cut by 6 bases and J by 2 bases, with 10 bases left in between. The CDR3 loop is CASSITVQETQYF. The DNA of the CDR3 is TGCGCCAGCAGTATAACGGTACAAGAGACCCAGTACTTC.

This clone was seen a handful of times. The V gene is TRBV5-1, the J gene TRBJ2-7; 7 nucleotides line up with TRBD2. J lost 3 bases, V lost 4 bases, and 7 bases had no gene match. The CDR3 runs to 14 residues. Germline V gene lookup returns CDR1 SGHRS and CDR2 YFSETQ. CDR3 region: CASSAGLLGYEQYF. In DNA, the CDR3 is TGCGCCAGCAGCGCGGGACTATTAGGCTACGAGCAGTACTTC.

The chain links TRBV7-9 to TRBJ2-3; 10 nucleotides match TRBD2. Germline CDR1 reads SEHNR; CDR2 reads FQNEAQ (reference sequence). CDR3 length: 19 amino acids. Trimming cost V 4 bases and J 9 bases; bases outside gene matches: 22. CDR3 in amino acids: CASSSSYESSGSSIVTQYF. The CDR3 DNA follows: TGTGCCAGCAGCTCCAGCTACGAGTCTAGCGGGAGTTCGATAGTGACGCAGTATTTT.

The gene calls are TRBV6-5 and TRBJ2-7; tentative D call: TRBD2 (5 bases). V was trimmed by 6 bases and J by 1 base, leaving 10 bases between them. Looked up from germline, CDR1 is MNHEY and CDR2 is SVGAGI. The CDR3 loop spans 13 amino acids. In DNA form, the CDR3 reads TGTGCCAGCAGCAGAGGGATTTCCTACGAGCAGTACTTC. It yields the protein CASSRGISYEQYF.

The chain employs TRBV29-1 and TRBJ1-1; possibly TRBD1 for D (6 bases). Germline V gene sequence: CDR1 SQVTM, CDR2 ANQGSEA. V was cut by 3 bases and J by 6 bases, with 17 bases left in between. CDR3 length equals 14 residues. For the CDR3, the DNA is TGCAGCGTTGATGCATACAGGGTGGTTTCTGAAGCTTTCTTT. This translates into CSVDAYRVVSEAFF.

The gene calls are TRBV11-2 and TRBJ1-2; no clear D. Trimming pared 6 bases from V and 8 bases from J, leaving 16 bases between. The CDR3 runs 13 residues. CDR1 and CDR2 (germline): SGHAT, FQNNGV. The chain's CDR3 is CASSSESGRGYTF. CDR3 sequence (DNA): TGTGCCAGCAGTTCAGAGAGTGGGAGAGGCTACACCTTC. The full variable domain, in which reference TRBV11-2 and TRBJ1-2 provide the parts outside the CDR3, is EAGVAQSPRYKIIEKRQSVAFWCNPISGHATLYWYQQILGQGPKLLIQFQNNGVVDDSQLPKDRFSAERLKGVDSTLKIQPAKLEDSAVYLCASSSESGRGYTFGSGTRLTVV.

The chain uses TRBV7-9 and TRBJ2-7, with D possibly matching TRBD1 (7 bases). CDR1 is SEHNR, CDR2 FQNEAQ, per germline (reference sequence). This CDR3 spans 13 amino acids. Trimming left V 4 bases short and J 4 bases short, with 11 bases between. The chain's CDR3 is CASSSRGVYEQYF. CDR3 nucleotide sequence: TGTGCCAGCAGCTCCAGGGGGGTGTACGAGCAGTACTTC.

J is TRBJ2-2 and V is TRBV27; 9 nucleotides match TRBD1. V lost 6 bases and J lost 7; bases outside the gene matches: 15. The CDR3 sequence is 17 residues long. Germline V gene sequence: CDR1 MNHEY, CDR2 SMNVEV (reference sequence). The DNA of the CDR3 is TGTGCCAGCAGACCCTCATCTCTGGACAGGGGATTCGGGGAGCTGTTTTTT. This gives the protein CASRPSSLDRGFGELFF.

The chain combines TRBV7-6 with TRBJ2-7, with D tentatively TRBD1 (7 bases). The CDR3 contains 15 residues. V lost 3 bases, J lost 1 base, and 13 bases lay in between. CDR1 is SGHVS, CDR2 FNYEAQ, per germline. The DNA for the CDR3 is TGTGCCAGCAGCTTGGAGGGGGCTACATCCTACGAGCAGTACTTC. This codes for CASSLEGATSYEQYF.

This clone appeared a single time. The chain employs TRBV30 and TRBJ2-5, with 9 positions matching TRBD1. After removal of 2 bases from V and 8 bases from J, the junction contained 6 bases not matched to a gene. The CDR3 contains 13 residues. The germline V gene encodes CDR1 GTSNPN and CDR2 SVGIG (reference sequence). CDR3 loop: CAWSQGQGLTQYF. CDR3 DNA: TGTGCCTGGAGTCAGGGACAGGGTTTAACCCAGTACTTC.

The chain links TRBV27 to TRBJ2-1; 11 bases fit TRBD2. The germline V gene encodes CDR1 MNHEY and CDR2 SMNVEV (reference sequence). Trimming cost V 3 bases and J 6 bases; bases outside gene matches: 7. The CDR3 extends over 16 amino acids. The CDR3 is CASSFLAGGPLNEQFF. The DNA of the CDR3 is TGTGCCAGCAGTTTTTTAGCGGGAGGGCCCCTCAATGAGCAGTTCTTC.

This chain connects TRBV10-1 to TRBJ2-5; 9 nucleotides match TRBD1. In germline, CDR1 is WNHNN, CDR2 SYGVQD (reference sequence). Unmatched junction bases numbered 9, after V lost 5 bases and J lost 5 bases. This CDR3 has 15 amino acids. The CDR3 reads CASSLGQGKSETQYF. CDR3 coding DNA: TGCGCCAGCAGTTTAGGACAGGGGAAGAGTGAGACCCAGTACTTC.

In nucleotides, the CDR3 is TGTGCCAGCAGCCCACGACTAGCGGGAGGGCCCTACGAGCAGTACTTC. This encodes CASSPRLAGGPYEQYF. The rearrangement uses TRBV11-2 and TRBJ2-7; 14 bases are shared with TRBD2. The CDR3 runs 16 residues. J was trimmed by 2 bases and V by 5 bases; bases with no gene match: 5. Germline CDR1 reads SGHAT; CDR2 reads FQNNGV.

This clone came up once. The genes are TRBV29-1 and TRBJ2-1; 8 nucleotides align to TRBD1. Unmatched junction bases numbered 6, after V lost 5 bases and J lost 3 bases. Germline-derived CDR1 and CDR2 are SQVTM and ANQGSEA. The CDR3 is 14 residues long. This CDR3 is CSVPTGVGYNEQFF. The CDR3 bases are TGCAGCGTTCCGACAGGGGTCGGCTACAATGAGCAGTTCTTC.

The V call is TRBV28, the J call TRBJ2-2, with 7 bases lining up with TRBD1. Germline-derived CDR1 and CDR2 are MDHEN and SYDVKM. CDR3 length equals 13 residues. V shed 10 bases and J 3 bases; nucleotides not matched to a gene: 5. The CDR3 coding sequence is TGTGCCACCCAGGGGGACCACACCGGGGAGCTGTTTTTT. Amino acids: CATQGDHTGELFF.

The chain has TRBV27 and TRBJ2-5, with a tentative D call TRBD2 (6 bases). This CDR3 is built from 15 residues. Germline lookup yields CDR1 MNHEY and CDR2 SMNVEV (reference sequence). With 5 bases removed from V and 1 base from J, the gap between germline ends came to 14 bases. Here the CDR3 DNA reads TGTGCCAGCAGTCCGGTTCTTAGCGGCCAAGAGACCCAGTACTTC. Translation: CASSPVLSGQETQYF.

The rearrangement links TRBV30 to TRBJ2-3; TRBD2 matches at 10 bases. This CDR3 is built from 17 residues. Germline lookup yields CDR1 GTSNPN and CDR2 SVGIG (reference sequence). The V and J ends lost 2 bases and 3 bases, in that order; junction bases with no gene match: 11. CDR3 amino acids: CAWSPRTSGKKTDTQYF. The DNA for the CDR3 is TGTGCCTGGAGTCCCCGAACTAGCGGGAAAAAGACAGATACGCAGTATTTT.

This clone has more than one count but fewer than ten. The chain combines TRBV7-2 with TRBJ1-2, with 8 bases that match TRBD1. The CDR3 loop spans 14 amino acids. The V and J ends lost 5 bases and 4 bases, in that order; junction bases with no gene match: 6. CDR1 is SGHTA and CDR2 is FQGNSA in the germline V gene. CDR3 loop: CASSPSGQGYGYTF. The CDR3 bases are TGTGCCAGCAGCCCGTCTGGACAGGGCTATGGCTACACCTTC.

The V and J genes are TRBV15 and TRBJ2-2; 8 nucleotides match TRBD2. The CDR3 has 14 amino acids. V shed 6 bases and J 4 bases; nucleotides not matched to a gene: 4. CDR1 is LNHNV, CDR2 YYDKDF, per germline (reference sequence). CDR3 DNA: TGTGCCACCAGGGGTACTAGCGGCACCGGGGAGCTGTTTTTT. Its protein product is CATRGTSGTGELFF.

The chain has TRBV5-6 and TRBJ2-3, with D hard to call. This CDR3 is 19 amino acids long. Trimming removed 1 base from V and 8 bases from J, with 29 bases in between. CDR1 SGHDT and CDR2 YYEEEE come from the germline V gene. The CDR3 coding sequence is TGTGCCAGCAGCTTGAAGCTTGCGGCTCCCGGCAAAGAGTATGGTACGCAGTATTTT. Amino acid sequence: CASSLKLAAPGKEYGTQYF. Filled out from reference TRBV5-6 and TRBJ2-3, the complete variable domain reads DAGVTQSPTHLIKTRGQQVTLRCSPKSGHDTVSWYQQALGQGPQFIFQYYEEEERQRGNFPDRFSGHQFPNYSSELNVNALLLGDSALYLCASSLKLAAPGKEYGTQYFGPGTRLTVL.